This section outlines one T cell receptor (beta chain) sequence together with its context. Its antigen is unidentified. Libraries were prepared by immunoSEQ multiplex PCR; TCRdb keeps only in-frame clonotypes and omits some of them. The table lists under 110,000 clones, roughly 87% of them singletons. Trimming took 6 bases from V and 0 from J, leaving 12 bases between them. Germline-derived CDR1 and CDR2 are SQVTM and ANQGSEA. CDR3 length: 13 amino acids. The data are from a study of identifying expanded T cells in peripheral blood. Study findings and constraints: Across healthy donors, higher total template counts meant significantly greater roughly two-week count variance. About 1.2 clones differed between technical replicates, versus approximately 17 and 20 over time.

The source of this sequence is a person aged 18 to 75 in good health. This chain uses TRBV29-1 with TRBJ2-7, with D possibly matching TRBD1 (6 bases). The sequencing input was blood. CDR3 protein: CSVGDILSYEQYF. CDR3 DNA sequence: TGCAGCGTCGGGGACATCCTCTCCTACGAGCAGTACTTC.